This T cell receptor (beta chain) is from a study of early T cells in non-severe SARS-CoV-2 infection. Whole-study results and caveats: Clonotype matching in VDJdb favored anti-spike CD8 responses and did not capture private and CD4 specificities.

Each cDNA molecule carried a unique molecular identifier. MiXCR, applied by TCRdb to the 5' RACE reads, yields one record per CDR3 protein. This sample yields some 73,000 distinct CDR3 sequences, of which approximately 12% are seen a single time; 3.4% belongs to the top ten. This clonotype showed up just a few times. Its antigen remains unidentified. V shed 5 bases and J 2 bases; nucleotides not matched to a gene: 5. CDR3 length: 16 amino acids. Germline V gene data show CDR1 as SGHVS and CDR2 as FQNEAQ. The specimen sequenced was whole blood. The chain joins TRBV7-8 to TRBJ2-7, with 14 bases aligning to TRBD2. The receptor's source is an adult who was a healthcare worker with PCR-confirmed SARS-CoV-2 infection or an uninfected control (not recorded which). For the CDR3, the DNA is TGTGCCAGCAGCATCGGGACTAGCGGGAGTACCTACGAGCAGTACTTC. Translation gives CASSIGTSGSTYEQYF.